Detailed here is one TCR beta chain. It has no known antigen specificity. No much larger clonotype is one base removed from it; base qualities were not supplied. The entry originates in a study of blood T cell repertoires in COVID-19 (dated by TCRdb to 2018 to 2020). Regarding the complete study: Samples covering the acute and convalescent phases of COVID-19 were provided by collaborators in the United States, Italy and Spain. The prospective study material was composed of cDNA or gDNA derived from T cells, B-cell-depleted T cells, or PBMCs. Subjects who had been exposed to COVID-19, were actively infected with it, or had recovered from it provided the deeply sampled blood TCRbeta repertoires that made up the dataset. The repertoires were released in a freely available public database intended as a resource for research on the immune response to SARS-CoV-2. The samples were drawn from two sources: the first 160 participants of the ongoing ImmuneRACE study, and 1,200 or so subjects contributed by 6 global collaborators. The sample metadata nearly always contained a de-identified subject ID, COVID-19 status, age in years and sex. HLA class I and class II types, where available, came from metadata supplied by the sample provider rather than from assay-based typing. What the study reported, not specific to this receptor: Clinical and demographic metadata were provided uncurated, with the amount varying by source and participant.

TCRbeta CDR3 regions were amplified from genomic DNA by means of the immunoSEQ Assay, a bias-controlled multiplex PCR. In the original analysis: Within the assay, amplification of reference gene primers was used to estimate how many nucleated cells each sample contained. To quantify the absolute abundance of each unique TCRbeta CDR3 rearrangement, sequence reads were collapsed and filtered. For each sample, productive Simpson clonality was calculated by taking the square root of Simpson's diversity index across productive rearrangements. Imported from immuneACCESS, the table was reduced by TCRdb to in-frame sequences with V and J called. These copies leave out some clones; in studies compared against another copy, an unresolved V gene accounts for under half, and the cause of the remainder is not known. That table gives V, J and clone size, and the DNA gave D and trimming. In all, the sample holds 210,000 or so clones, and approximately 80% of those were seen once. Of the sample, around 18% is held by the ten largest clones.

Each collaborating institution followed its own protocols to collect whole blood in K2EDTA tubes. For TCRbeta analysis, collaborator samples were shipped as frozen whole blood, as isolated PBMCs, or as DNA extracted from either sample type. For CDR1 and CDR2, the germline V gene lists SGHTA and FQGNSA. V is cut by 5 bases and J by 5 bases, and the space between the germline ends is 10 bases. Including the terminal cysteine and phenylalanine, the CDR3 comprises 13 residues. Only the CDR3 DNA stays, 39 bases, in frame from base 1. The chain is assembled from TRBV7-2 and TRBJ2-1; TRBD1 might be the D gene, on 6 matching bases. The sequence derives from a woman aged 80 or older with active or convalescent COVID-19. The sequencing sample was made of peripheral blood. The bases read TGTGCCAGCAGCACCCGGACAGACAATGAGCAGTTCTTC. Its product reads: CASSTRTDNEQFF.